These T cell receptor beta chains were read from a single sample in a study of T cell changes during pregnancy in multiple sclerosis. Using immunoSEQ multiplex PCR, the repertoire was profiled, and TCRdb retains in-frame clones only, with some absent. Seen here are 40,000 to 55,000 clones, roughly 91% observed once, and the top ten hold roughly 0.66%. The sample in question was CD4+ T cells from peripheral blood mononuclear cells, obtained after pregnancy. All receptors come from a female donor in good health, enrolled as a control in a pregnancy study. Both conserved end residues are part of each CDR3. The order of the fields is V gene, clone size, D gene, J gene, CDR3 protein, CDR3 DNA. The D gene is left open where the match is weak. Some rows have no size entry. The others give once, few or many, or a class for an expanded clone.

v_gene: TRBV5-1; abundance: -; d_gene: TRBD1; j_gene: TRBJ1-3; CDR3aa: CASSFMGQGALSSGNTIYF; CDR3nt: TGCGCCAGCAGCTTCATGGGGCAGGGGGCGCTCAGCTCTGGAAACACCATATATTTT
v_gene: TRBV27; abundance: few; d_gene: -; j_gene: TRBJ1-1; CDR3aa: CASSLFQDGLVAFF; CDR3nt: TGTGCCAGCAGTTTATTCCAGGACGGACTGGTAGCTTTCTTT
v_gene: TRBV5-1; abundance: -; d_gene: TRBD1; j_gene: TRBJ2-1; CDR3aa: CASSTGQGAYNEQFF; CDR3nt: TGCGCCAGCAGCACTGGACAGGGGGCGTACAATGAGCAGTTCTTC
v_gene: TRBV20-1; abundance: -; d_gene: TRBD1; j_gene: TRBJ1-2; CDR3aa: CSAGRDRGYTF; CDR3nt: TGCAGTGCTGGAAGGGACAGGGGTTACACCTTC
v_gene: TRBV9; abundance: -; d_gene: -; j_gene: TRBJ2-2; CDR3aa: CASSVNRNTGELFF; CDR3nt: TGTGCCAGCAGCGTAAATCGGAACACCGGGGAGCTGTTTTTT
v_gene: TRBV5-1; abundance: -; d_gene: -; j_gene: TRBJ2-1; CDR3aa: CASSLSSGSSYNEQFF; CDR3nt: TGCGCCAGCAGCTTGTCGTCGGGGAGCTCCTACAATGAGCAGTTCTTC
v_gene: TRBV19; abundance: -; d_gene: -; j_gene: TRBJ1-1; CDR3aa: CASGMNTEAFF; CDR3nt: TGTGCCAGCGGGATGAACACTGAAGCTTTCTTT
v_gene: TRBV7-9; abundance: -; d_gene: TRBD2; j_gene: TRBJ2-5; CDR3aa: CASSTRTSGRQETQYF; CDR3nt: TGTGCCAGCAGCACGCGGACTAGCGGGAGGCAAGAGACCCAGTACTTC
v_gene: TRBV5-8; abundance: -; d_gene: TRBD1; j_gene: TRBJ1-5; CDR3aa: CASSLEQGNQPQHF; CDR3nt: TGTGCCAGCAGCTTGGAACAGGGGAATCAGCCCCAGCATTTT
v_gene: TRBV11-2; abundance: -; d_gene: TRBD2; j_gene: TRBJ2-3; CDR3aa: CASSLGAGGLDTQYF; CDR3nt: TGTGCCAGCAGCTTGGGAGCGGGGGGGCTGGATACGCAGTATTTT
v_gene: TRBV5-5; abundance: once; d_gene: TRBD1; j_gene: TRBJ2-1; CDR3aa: CASSLRQGATGLASEQFF; CDR3nt: TGTGCCAGCAGCTTGAGGCAGGGGGCGACGGGATTGGCTAGTGAGCAGTTCTTC
v_gene: TRBV5-1; abundance: -; d_gene: TRBD2; j_gene: TRBJ2-3; CDR3aa: CASSQTSGRSLTDTQYF; CDR3nt: TGCGCCAGCAGCCAGACTAGCGGGAGGAGTCTAACAGATACGCAGTATTTT
v_gene: TRBV5-1; abundance: -; d_gene: -; j_gene: TRBJ2-1; CDR3aa: CASSLGETQGHNEQFF; CDR3nt: TGCGCCAGCAGCTTGGGGGAGACCCAAGGGCACAATGAGCAGTTCTTC
v_gene: TRBV9; abundance: -; d_gene: TRBD2; j_gene: TRBJ2-3; CDR3aa: CASSVGISGTGNPLTDTQYF; CDR3nt: TGTGCCAGCAGCGTTGGGATTAGCGGGACTGGAAATCCCCTGACAGATACGCAGTATTTT
v_gene: TRBV5-6; abundance: -; d_gene: -; j_gene: TRBJ1-2; CDR3aa: CASSLGQGRDGYTF; CDR3nt: TGTGCCAGCAGCTTGGGGCAGGGGCGGGATGGCTACACCTTC
v_gene: TRBV2; abundance: -; d_gene: TRBD1; j_gene: TRBJ1-4; CDR3aa: CASSRQGTDNEKLFF; CDR3nt: TGTGCCAGCAGTCGACAGGGGACCGACAATGAAAAACTGTTTTTT
v_gene: TRBV7-9; abundance: -; d_gene: -; j_gene: TRBJ1-5; CDR3aa: CASSDGPGGPQHF; CDR3nt: TGTGCCAGCAGCGATGGTCCCGGAGGGCCCCAGCATTTT
v_gene: TRBV11-2; abundance: -; d_gene: -; j_gene: TRBJ1-2; CDR3aa: CASSSRSPHRTANYGYTF; CDR3nt: TGTGCCAGCAGCTCCCGAAGCCCCCATCGGACAGCTAACTATGGCTACACCTTC
v_gene: TRBV28; abundance: -; d_gene: TRBD2; j_gene: TRBJ2-3; CDR3aa: CASSSPLGRAPTDTQYF; CDR3nt: TGTGCCAGCAGTTCTCCCCTTGGGAGGGCTCCCACAGATACGCAGTATTTT
v_gene: TRBV11-1; abundance: -; d_gene: TRBD2; j_gene: TRBJ2-1; CDR3aa: CASSLEASGRAFYNEQFF; CDR3nt: TGTGCCAGCAGCTTAGAAGCTAGCGGGAGGGCCTTCTACAATGAGCAGTTCTTC
v_gene: TRBV9; abundance: -; d_gene: TRBD1; j_gene: TRBJ2-5; CDR3aa: CASSVSPGQGLETQYF; CDR3nt: TGTGCCAGCAGCGTAAGTCCGGGACAGGGTTTGGAGACCCAGTACTTC
v_gene: TRBV19; abundance: -; d_gene: -; j_gene: TRBJ2-3; CDR3aa: CASSPRLPTTDTQYF; CDR3nt: TGTGCCAGTAGTCCTCGACTCCCAACCACAGATACGCAGTATTTT
v_gene: TRBV5-4; abundance: -; d_gene: TRBD2; j_gene: TRBJ2-7; CDR3aa: CASSDPSGGYEQYF; CDR3nt: TGTGCCAGCAGCGACCCTAGCGGGGGTTACGAGCAGTACTTC
v_gene: TRBV19; abundance: -; d_gene: -; j_gene: TRBJ1-1; CDR3aa: CASSILGGVAFF; CDR3nt: TGTGCCAGTAGTATCCTGGGGGGGGTAGCTTTCTTT
v_gene: TRBV19; abundance: -; d_gene: -; j_gene: TRBJ2-7; CDR3aa: CASSRMSDEQYF; CDR3nt: TGTGCCAGTAGTAGAATGAGTGACGAGCAGTACTTC
v_gene: TRBV7-2; abundance: -; d_gene: -; j_gene: TRBJ2-1; CDR3aa: CASSYVVQTRGDNEQFF; CDR3nt: TGTGCCAGCAGCTACGTGGTCCAGACTAGGGGCGACAATGAGCAGTTCTTC
v_gene: TRBV7-2; abundance: -; d_gene: TRBD1; j_gene: TRBJ1-1; CDR3aa: CASSWRGQGGLAFF; CDR3nt: TGTGCCAGCAGCTGGCGTGGACAGGGCGGGTTGGCTTTCTTT
v_gene: TRBV29-1; abundance: -; d_gene: TRBD1; j_gene: TRBJ2-5; CDR3aa: CSVGGQRAVPQETQYF; CDR3nt: TGCAGCGTAGGGGGACAGCGAGCCGTACCTCAAGAGACCCAGTACTTC
v_gene: TRBV5-1; abundance: -; d_gene: -; j_gene: TRBJ1-2; CDR3aa: CASSLSGKKDGYTF; CDR3nt: TGCGCCAGCAGCTTGTCAGGGAAGAAGGATGGCTACACCTTC
v_gene: TRBV28; abundance: -; d_gene: TRBD1; j_gene: TRBJ1-4; CDR3aa: CASTPGTGREKLFF; CDR3nt: TGTGCCAGCACCCCAGGGACAGGGAGAGAAAAACTGTTTTTT
v_gene: TRBV7-6; abundance: -; d_gene: -; j_gene: TRBJ1-1; CDR3aa: CASSLVYRNTEAFF; CDR3nt: TGTGCCAGCAGCTTAGTGTACAGAAACACTGAAGCTTTCTTT
v_gene: TRBV5-4; abundance: -; d_gene: -; j_gene: TRBJ1-3; CDR3aa: CASTPGQGGNTIYF; CDR3nt: TGTGCCAGCACCCCCGGGCAGGGGGGAAACACCATATATTTT
v_gene: TRBV9; abundance: few; d_gene: -; j_gene: TRBJ2-7; CDR3aa: CASSPQGESHEQYF; CDR3nt: TGTGCCAGCAGCCCCCAGGGTGAGAGCCACGAGCAGTACTTC
v_gene: TRBV6-1; abundance: -; d_gene: TRBD1; j_gene: TRBJ1-2; CDR3aa: CASSEGTGTGGRYTF; CDR3nt: TGTGCCAGCAGTGAAGGCACCGGGACAGGGGGCCGCTACACCTTC
v_gene: TRBV9; abundance: -; d_gene: TRBD2; j_gene: TRBJ2-1; CDR3aa: CASSVVPEGLAGTNEQFF; CDR3nt: TGTGCCAGCAGCGTAGTACCGGAGGGACTAGCGGGGACCAATGAGCAGTTCTTC
v_gene: TRBV7-9; abundance: -; d_gene: -; j_gene: TRBJ2-5; CDR3aa: CASSSTSGTQSQETQYF; CDR3nt: TGTGCCAGCAGCTCCACTTCCGGGACACAAAGTCAAGAGACCCAGTACTTC
v_gene: TRBV19; abundance: -; d_gene: TRBD1; j_gene: TRBJ1-2; CDR3aa: CASSPGQKYGYTF; CDR3nt: TGTGCCAGTAGCCCGGGACAGAAGTATGGCTACACCTTC
v_gene: TRBV6-5; abundance: -; d_gene: -; j_gene: TRBJ1-2; CDR3aa: CASTGGPYGYTF; CDR3nt: TGTGCCAGCACGGGGGGTCCTTATGGCTACACCTTC
v_gene: TRBV5-1; abundance: -; d_gene: -; j_gene: TRBJ1-1; CDR3aa: CASSRGGRGTEAFF; CDR3nt: TGCGCCAGCAGCCGCGGGGGACGGGGGACTGAAGCTTTCTTT
v_gene: TRBV28; abundance: -; d_gene: -; j_gene: TRBJ2-3; CDR3aa: CAISWGGANTQYF; CDR3nt: TGTGCCATCTCGTGGGGGGGCGCAAATACGCAGTATTTT
v_gene: TRBV18; abundance: -; d_gene: -; j_gene: TRBJ2-1; CDR3aa: CASSPPGRSWEEQFF; CDR3nt: TGTGCCAGCTCACCACCGGGGAGAAGTTGGGAGGAGCAGTTCTTC
v_gene: TRBV29-1; abundance: -; d_gene: TRBD1; j_gene: TRBJ1-1; CDR3aa: CSVRRQGNTEAFF; CDR3nt: TGCAGCGTTAGGCGACAGGGGAACACTGAAGCTTTCTTT
v_gene: TRBV27; abundance: -; d_gene: TRBD2; j_gene: TRBJ2-1; CDR3aa: CASSRLVTSGRNEQFF; CDR3nt: TGTGCCAGCAGCAGACTCGTCACTAGCGGGAGGAATGAGCAGTTCTTC
v_gene: TRBV29-1; abundance: -; d_gene: TRBD1; j_gene: TRBJ1-2; CDR3aa: CSAQEQGAFGYTF; CDR3nt: TGCAGCGCCCAGGAACAGGGGGCCTTTGGCTACACCTTC
v_gene: TRBV9; abundance: -; d_gene: -; j_gene: TRBJ2-1; CDR3aa: CASSGYGGGGANEQFF; CDR3nt: TGTGCCAGCAGCGGGTACGGGGGTGGGGGGGCCAATGAGCAGTTCTTC
v_gene: TRBV10-2; abundance: -; d_gene: -; j_gene: TRBJ1-2; CDR3aa: CASRARGENYGYTF; CDR3nt: TGCGCCAGCAGGGCCCGGGGAGAGAACTATGGCTACACCTTC